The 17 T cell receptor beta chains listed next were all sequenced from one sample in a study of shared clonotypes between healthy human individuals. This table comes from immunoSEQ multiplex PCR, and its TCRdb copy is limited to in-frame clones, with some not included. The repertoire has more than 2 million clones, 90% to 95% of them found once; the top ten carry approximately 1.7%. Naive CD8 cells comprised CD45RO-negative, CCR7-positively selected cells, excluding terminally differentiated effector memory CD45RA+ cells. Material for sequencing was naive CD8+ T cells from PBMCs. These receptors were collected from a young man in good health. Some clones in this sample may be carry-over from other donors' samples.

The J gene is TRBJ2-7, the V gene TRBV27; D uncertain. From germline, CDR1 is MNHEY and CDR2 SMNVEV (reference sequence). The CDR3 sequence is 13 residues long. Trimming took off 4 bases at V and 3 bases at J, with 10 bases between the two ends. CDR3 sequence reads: CASSSPPIYEQYF. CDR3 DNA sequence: TGTGCCAGCAGTTCTCCCCCCATCTACGAGCAGTACTTC.

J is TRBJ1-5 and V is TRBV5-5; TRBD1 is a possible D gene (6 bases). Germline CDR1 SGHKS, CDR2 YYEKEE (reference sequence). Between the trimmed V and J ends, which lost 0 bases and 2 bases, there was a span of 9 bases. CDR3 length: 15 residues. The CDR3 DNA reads TGTGCCAGCAGCTTGGTAGCAGGGGGCAATCAGCCCCAGCATTTT. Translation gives CASSLVAGGNQPQHF.

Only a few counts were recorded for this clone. CDR3 nucleotides: TGTGCCAGCAGCCCAACGACAGGGTACGGAGAGAACACTGAAGCTTTCTTT. Translation: CASSPTTGYGENTEAFF. This sequence joins TRBV9 and TRBJ1-1, with 7 bases aligning to TRBD1. The CDR3 runs 17 residues. The J segment lost 1 base and the V segment lost 4 bases, leaving 13 bases of the junction unmatched. Germline V lookup: CDR1 SGDLS, CDR2 YYNGEE.

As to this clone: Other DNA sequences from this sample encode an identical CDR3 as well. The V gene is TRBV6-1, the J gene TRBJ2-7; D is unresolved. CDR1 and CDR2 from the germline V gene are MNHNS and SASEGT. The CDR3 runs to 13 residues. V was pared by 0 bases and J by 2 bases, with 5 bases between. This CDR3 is CASSEAGPYEQYF. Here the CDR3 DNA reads TGTGCCAGCAGTGAAGCAGGGCCCTACGAGCAGTACTTC.

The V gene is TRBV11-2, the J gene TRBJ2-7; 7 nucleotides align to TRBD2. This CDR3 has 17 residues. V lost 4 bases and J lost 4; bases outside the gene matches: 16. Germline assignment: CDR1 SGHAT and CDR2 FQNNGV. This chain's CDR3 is CASSWARGAGSRYEQYF. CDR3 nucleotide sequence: TGTGCCAGCAGCTGGGCTCGGGGAGCGGGATCAAGGTACGAGCAGTACTTC.

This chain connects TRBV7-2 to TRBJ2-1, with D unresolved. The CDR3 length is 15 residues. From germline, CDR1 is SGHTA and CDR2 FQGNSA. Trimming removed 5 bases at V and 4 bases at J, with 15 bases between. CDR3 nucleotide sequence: TGTGCCAGCAGCCTTAGGGCCAGGATTTACAATGAGCAGTTCTTC. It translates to CASSLRARIYNEQFF.

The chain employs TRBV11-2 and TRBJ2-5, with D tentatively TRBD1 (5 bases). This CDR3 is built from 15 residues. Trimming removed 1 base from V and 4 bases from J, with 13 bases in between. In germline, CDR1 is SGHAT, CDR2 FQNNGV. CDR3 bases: TGTGCCAGCAGCTTAGCCCCAGGGCGAGGAGAGACCCAGTACTTC. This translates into CASSLAPGRGETQYF. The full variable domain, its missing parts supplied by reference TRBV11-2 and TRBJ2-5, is EAGVAQSPRYKIIEKRQSVAFWCNPISGHATLYWYQQILGQGPKLLIQFQNNGVVDDSQLPKDRFSAERLKGVDSTLKIQPAKLEDSAVYLCASSLAPGRGETQYFGPGTRLLVL.

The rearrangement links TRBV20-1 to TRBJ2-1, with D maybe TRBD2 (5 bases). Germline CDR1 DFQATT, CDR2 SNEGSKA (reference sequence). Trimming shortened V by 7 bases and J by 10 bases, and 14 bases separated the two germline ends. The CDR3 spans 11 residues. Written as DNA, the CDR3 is TGCAGTGAGCGGTCTGGATACGAGCAGTTCTTC. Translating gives CSERSGYEQFF.

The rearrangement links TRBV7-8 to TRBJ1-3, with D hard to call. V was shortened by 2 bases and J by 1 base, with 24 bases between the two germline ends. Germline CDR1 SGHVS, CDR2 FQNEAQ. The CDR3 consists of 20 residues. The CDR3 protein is CASSLLFSGVGPNSGNTIYF. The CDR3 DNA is TGTGCCAGCAGCTTATTATTCTCCGGAGTCGGGCCCAATTCTGGAAACACCATATATTTT.

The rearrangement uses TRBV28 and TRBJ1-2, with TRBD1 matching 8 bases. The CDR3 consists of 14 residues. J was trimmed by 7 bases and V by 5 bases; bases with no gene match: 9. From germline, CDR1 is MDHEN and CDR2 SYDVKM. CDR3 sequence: CASSPFRGLGGYTF. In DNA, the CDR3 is TGTGCCAGCAGTCCTTTCAGGGGGCTTGGTGGCTACACCTTC.

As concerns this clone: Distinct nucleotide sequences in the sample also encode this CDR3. The CDR3 DNA reads TGTGCCAGCAGTTATGGGAGGGGCTACGAGCAGTACTTC. It is translated as CASSYGRGYEQYF. The chain is built from TRBV6-6 and TRBJ2-7; TRBD2 agrees at 7 bases. The CDR3 length is 13 residues. CDR1 MNHNY and CDR2 SVGAGI come from the germline V gene (reference sequence). The trim removed 3 bases at V and 3 bases at J, leaving 2 bases unmatched.

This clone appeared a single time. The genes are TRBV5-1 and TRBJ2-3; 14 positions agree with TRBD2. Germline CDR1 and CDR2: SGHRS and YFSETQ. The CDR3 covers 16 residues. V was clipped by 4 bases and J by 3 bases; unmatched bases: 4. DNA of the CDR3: TGCGCCAGCAGCAAGGGACTAGCGGGGGTGACAGATACGCAGTATTTT. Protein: CASSKGLAGVTDTQYF.

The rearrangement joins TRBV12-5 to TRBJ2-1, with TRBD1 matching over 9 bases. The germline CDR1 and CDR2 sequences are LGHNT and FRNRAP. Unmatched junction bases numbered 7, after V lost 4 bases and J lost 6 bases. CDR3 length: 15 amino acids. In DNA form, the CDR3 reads TGTGCTAGTGGTTCTCCGGGACAGGGCTTCAATGAGCAGTTCTTC. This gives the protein CASGSPGQGFNEQFF. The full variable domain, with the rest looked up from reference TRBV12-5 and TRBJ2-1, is DARVTQTPRHKVTEMGQEVTMRCQPILGHNTVFWYRQTMMQGLELLAYFRNRAPLDDSGMPKDRFSAEMPDATLATLKIQPSEPRDSAVYFCASGSPGQGFNEQFFGPGTRLTVL.

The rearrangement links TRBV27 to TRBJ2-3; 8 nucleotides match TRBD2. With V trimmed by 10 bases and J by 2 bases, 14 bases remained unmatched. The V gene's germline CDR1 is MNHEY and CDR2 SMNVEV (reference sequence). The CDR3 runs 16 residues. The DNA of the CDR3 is TGTGCCACCGTACCCTCAGCGGGAGAAAACACAGATACGCAGTATTTT. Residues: CATVPSAGENTDTQYF.

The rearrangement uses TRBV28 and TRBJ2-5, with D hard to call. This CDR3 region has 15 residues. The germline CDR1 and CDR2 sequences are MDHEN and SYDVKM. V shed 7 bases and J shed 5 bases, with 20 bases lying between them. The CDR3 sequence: CASTQSGRVYETQYF. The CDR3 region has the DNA TGTGCCAGCACTCAATCAGGACGAGTCTATGAGACCCAGTACTTC.

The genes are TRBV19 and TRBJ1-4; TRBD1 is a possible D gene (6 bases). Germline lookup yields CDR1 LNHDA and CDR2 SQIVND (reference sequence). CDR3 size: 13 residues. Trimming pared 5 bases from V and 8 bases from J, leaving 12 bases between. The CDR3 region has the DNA TGTGCCAGTAGTGCCTCGGACAGAGAAAAACTGTTTTTT. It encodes CASSASDREKLFF.

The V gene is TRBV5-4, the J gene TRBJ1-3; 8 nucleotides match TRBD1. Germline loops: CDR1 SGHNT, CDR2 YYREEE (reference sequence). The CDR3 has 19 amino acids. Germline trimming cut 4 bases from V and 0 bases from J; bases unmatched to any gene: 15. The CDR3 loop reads CASSPDTGTGLNSGNTIYF. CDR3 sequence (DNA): TGTGCCAGCAGCCCGGATACAGGGACAGGCCTAAACTCTGGAAACACCATATATTTT.